The 19 T cell receptor beta chains below come from one sample, sequenced in a study of shared clonotypes between healthy human individuals. Clones were sequenced by immunoSEQ multiplex PCR, and TCRdb holds only the in-frame ones, with some missing. The sample includes about 340,000 clones, about 73% of them seen just once. Source material: memory CD4+ T cells sorted from blood. Subset meaning: CD45RA-negative fraction. The source is a man under 40 in good health.

This clone was counted a few times. The chain links TRBV5-1 to TRBJ2-3; tentatively, D is TRBD1 or TRBD2 (5 bases each). Trimming cost V 4 bases and J 2 bases, with 11 bases left between them. Germline V gene lookup returns CDR1 SGHRS and CDR2 YFSETQ. The CDR3 runs to 14 residues. The CDR3 here is CASSRTGATDTQYF. CDR3 in DNA: TGCGCCAGCAGCCGAACCGGGGCCACAGATACGCAGTATTTT.

The chain employs TRBV5-5 and TRBJ1-3; possibly TRBD1 for D (6 bases). Trimming left V 4 bases short and J 0 bases short, with 14 bases between. CDR1 SGHKS and CDR2 YYEKEE come from the germline V gene (reference sequence). The CDR3 has 16 residues. CDR3 amino acids: CASSQGHPISGNTIYF. The CDR3 DNA reads as TGTGCCAGCAGCCAGGGACATCCGATCTCTGGAAACACCATATATTTT.

This rearrangement joins TRBV28 to TRBJ1-5; 7 bases are shared with TRBD1. The CDR3 totals 15 residues. V lost 7 bases to trimming and J lost 4 bases; unmatched junction nucleotides: 10. The germline CDR1 and CDR2 sequences are MDHEN and SYDVKM. The CDR3 sequence: CASKQGEGGNQPQHF. The DNA for the CDR3 is TGTGCCAGCAAGCAGGGGGAGGGGGGGAATCAGCCCCAGCATTTT.

The chain is built from TRBV18 and TRBJ2-5; D gene ambiguous. Germline V gene lookup returns CDR1 KGHSH and CDR2 LQKENI. This CDR3 has 13 residues. Deletions cut 6 bases from V and 5 bases from J, with 13 bases between. The CDR3 DNA reads TGTGCCAGCTCGCCAGAGATTCGGGAGACCCAGTACTTC. Translated: CASSPEIRETQYF.

This clone was picked up a small number of times. This chain connects TRBV6-5 to TRBJ2-2; D is ambiguous. The V gene lost 2 bases and the J gene lost 0 bases, with 10 bases spanning the gap. Germline CDR1 reads MNHEY; CDR2 reads SVGAGI. CDR3 length: 16 residues. CDR3 loop: CASSYVMISNTGELFF. CDR3 DNA: TGTGCCAGCAGTTACGTAATGATATCGAACACCGGGGAGCTGTTTTTT.

V is TRBV6-1 and J is TRBJ2-7; 7 bases line up with TRBD1. Unmatched junction bases numbered 9, after V lost 10 bases and J lost 3 bases. CDR3 size: 13 residues. The germline gives CDR1 MNHNS, CDR2 SASEGT. CDR3 sequence (DNA): TGTGCCACCTCGCAGGGGGTACGCTACGAGCAGTACTTC. This gives the protein CATSQGVRYEQYF.

The V call is TRBV18, the J call TRBJ2-2; 10 bases fit TRBD2. V shed 0 bases and J 4 bases; nucleotides not matched to a gene: 11. Germline lookup yields CDR1 KGHSH and CDR2 LQKENI. The CDR3 spans 19 residues. The CDR3 protein is CASSPPFLAGERSTGELFF. The CDR3 nucleotides are TGTGCCAGCTCACCACCTTTTCTAGCGGGAGAGCGAAGCACCGGGGAGCTGTTTTTT.

This clone showed up just a few times. The J gene is TRBJ2-6, the V gene TRBV19, with unresolved D. This CDR3 spans 19 amino acids. Trimming stripped 5 bases from V and 0 bases from J, with 20 bases between. The germline gives CDR1 LNHDA, CDR2 SQIVND (reference sequence). The CDR3 nucleotides read TGTGCCAGTAGTTCTCATTTCGGTCCAGGCGCCTCTGGGGCCAACGTCCTGACTTTC. Amino acid sequence: CASSSHFGPGASGANVLTF.

The gene calls are TRBV19 and TRBJ2-3, with 10 bases lining up with TRBD2. Losses at the gene ends were 2 bases for V and 2 bases for J; bases not matched to a gene: 4. The V gene's germline CDR1 is LNHDA and CDR2 SQIVND (reference sequence). The CDR3 is made up of 16 amino acids. CDR3 in amino acids: CASSILGLANTDTQYF. The CDR3 region has the DNA TGTGCCAGTAGTATACTGGGACTAGCGAACACAGATACGCAGTATTTT.

CDR3 region: CASKPGTGPDEQYF. The CDR3 nucleotides are TGCGCCAGCAAGCCCGGGACAGGGCCCGACGAGCAGTACTTC. The chain is built from TRBV5-1 and TRBJ2-7, with 9 bases lining up with TRBD1. The V and J ends lost 6 bases and 5 bases, in that order; junction bases with no gene match: 9. CDR1 and CDR2 (germline): SGHRS, YFSETQ. The CDR3 spans 14 residues.

The J gene is TRBJ2-5, the V gene TRBV27, with TRBD1 matching 10 bases. Per the germline V gene, CDR1 is MNHEY and CDR2 is SMNVEV (reference sequence). V lost 2 bases, J lost 5 bases, and 17 bases stayed unmatched. The CDR3 contains 19 residues. DNA for the CDR3: TGTGCCAGCAGTTTAGGTTCCGGTCCCGGGACAGGGGACTGGGAGACCCAGTACTTC. It is translated as CASSLGSGPGTGDWETQYF.

The chain recombines TRBV6-4 with TRBJ2-1; D may be TRBD1 (6 bases). The germline V and J ends were trimmed by 6 bases and 5 bases, with 11 bases remaining between them. From germline, CDR1 is MRHNA and CDR2 SNTAGT. The CDR3 has 13 residues. CDR3 amino acids: CASSTGHHNEQFF. For the CDR3, the DNA is TGTGCCAGCAGCACGGGACATCACAATGAGCAGTTCTTC.

The rearrangement uses TRBV6-9 and TRBJ1-6; 9 bases are shared with TRBD1. The CDR3 has 17 amino acids. Germline V gene sequence: CDR1 MNHGY, CDR2 SVAAGI. V trimming: 5 bases; J trimming: 13 bases; junction bases outside the gene matches: 18. The CDR3 protein is CASSASVHRGPWDPLHF. The CDR3 DNA sequence: TGTGCCAGCAGTGCTAGTGTGCACAGGGGGCCTTGGGATCCCCTCCACTTT.

CDR3 loop: CASSPPSGQGDYEQYF. CDR3 DNA sequence: TGTGCCAGCAGTCCACCATCGGGACAGGGAGACTACGAGCAGTACTTC. The chain has TRBV28 and TRBJ2-7, with 9 bases matching TRBD1. CDR1 MDHEN and CDR2 SYDVKM come from the germline V gene. The CDR3 sequence is 16 residues long. Trimming took 5 bases from V and 3 from J; bases not matched to a gene: 11.

V gene TRBV4-1 combines with J gene TRBJ2-2; D call uncertain. V lost 4 bases and J 4 bases, leaving 7 bases between the germline ends. Germline CDR1 MGHRA, CDR2 YSYEKL. This CDR3 has 13 residues. CDR3: CASSRMVTGELFF. The CDR3, as DNA: TGCGCCAGCAGCCGCATGGTCACCGGGGAGCTGTTTTTT.

This clone was observed once. This chain uses TRBV6-6 with TRBJ2-6, with D perhaps TRBD1 (6 bases). V was trimmed by 5 bases and J by 3 bases, leaving 11 bases between them. This CDR3 has 15 residues. In germline, CDR1 is MNHNY, CDR2 SVGAGI (reference sequence). The CDR3 DNA reads TGTGCCAGCAGTCTAGGGGGTGGTGGGGCCAACGTCCTGACTTTC. This encodes CASSLGGGGANVLTF.

The V and J genes are TRBV6-5 and TRBJ2-3; TRBD2 might be the D (6 bases). The CDR3 has 16 amino acids. Germline CDR1 and CDR2: MNHEY and SVGAGI. V was trimmed by 4 bases and J by 3 bases, leaving 17 bases between them. Written as DNA, the CDR3 is TGTGCCAGCAGTTGGCCCGGTGGAGGGAAGACAGATACGCAGTATTTT. This encodes CASSWPGGGKTDTQYF.

This rearrangement joins TRBV19 to TRBJ2-3, with D perhaps matching TRBD2 (5 bases). V lost 2 bases and J 0 bases, leaving 18 bases between the germline ends. Germline V CDR1 and CDR2: LNHDA, SQIVND (reference sequence). The CDR3 runs to 18 residues. CDR3 DNA sequence: TGTGCCAGTAGTATATTCCCCTTAACTAGAGTAAGCACAGATACGCAGTATTTT. Translated: CASSIFPLTRVSTDTQYF.

A note on this clone: At the DNA level, this CDR3 is encoded by other sequences in the same sample as well. This chain joins TRBV7-9 and TRBJ2-3; 10 nucleotides agree with TRBD2. The CDR3 has 14 amino acids. Germline V gene sequence: CDR1 SEHNR, CDR2 FQNEAQ (reference sequence). V was pared by 5 bases and J by 3 bases, with 2 bases of the junction left unmatched. In nucleotides, the CDR3 is TGTGCCAGCAGCCTGGGACTAGCGACAGATACGCAGTATTTT. It translates to CASSLGLATDTQYF.